Included here is one T cell receptor beta chain sequence, with context. No antigen is known for it. Within one base of it there is no much larger clone, and no base qualities were kept. The ophthalmopathy patients had moderately to severely active disease, with a Clinical Activity Score of 3 or higher, a NOSPECS grade of 4 or higher, and a disease duration of less than 3 months. Patients with other autoimmune diseases, uncontrolled infections, pregnancy or lactation were excluded. Diagnosis was based on clinical symptoms, serum thyroxine, TRAb, thyroid ultrasound and orbital computed tomography. PBMCs were isolated from more than 9 ml of fresh peripheral blood by Ficoll-Paque density gradient centrifugation. Trizol reagent was used to extract the total RNA, and its quality was then checked on an Agilent 2100 Bioanalyzer. The CDR3 contains 15 residues, cysteine and phenylalanine counted. This entry keeps only the CDR3 DNA: 45 bases, framed from base 1. CDR1 MNHNS and CDR2 SASEGT were looked up in the germline V gene. From V the trimming removes 6 bases and from J it removes 3 bases, while the gene matches leave 7 bases of the junction unaccounted for.

TCR beta CDR3 regions were amplified from RNA transcripts for repertoire sequencing. The first round of RT-PCR was done with HTBI primers and the Qiagen OneStep RT-PCR kit, and was followed by a second round of multiplex PCR, then size selection and purification. Sequencing of the libraries was carried out on an Illumina HiSeq2000 in paired-end mode with 100 bp reads. The paper's processing steps were these. SOAPnuke was used to process the reads, removing any read that contained adapters or uncalled bases, had a mean Phred below 15, or lacked an exact match to the constant primer or identifier. COPE v1.2.5 was used to merge the high-quality paired reads. Each unique nucleotide sequence was defined as a clonotype, and clonotypes were aligned to IMGT TRB V, D and J references with MiTCR v1.1. Only V-J combinations with frequency above 0.0001 were analysed, covering approximately 99% of repertoires. For each V-J combination, a TCR clonal expansion and chaos score was defined as the ratio of F50 clonal expansion to chaos observed in the TCRdist matrix. Welch's t-statistics and random forest were used to reduce the features to some 13 V-J combinations, which were then used as input to a naive Bayes classifier. The similarity between thyroid and blood repertoires was quantified using the Morisita-Horn index. In TCRdb, the public reads were trimmed at Q25 with fastp and aligned with MiXCR, with productive beta chains retained. Duplicate CDR3 protein sequences are folded into a single record with the most common DNA and genes. TCRdb assigned the V and J calls; the authors' analysis was not used. This sample lists 300,000 to 400,000 distinct CDR3 sequences; roughly 17% were detected once. Of the sample, over 9% is held by the ten largest clones.

This record comes from a study of Graves' ophthalmopathy and Graves' hyperthyroidism (dated by TCRdb to between 2017 and 2018). The study in broad terms: Peripheral blood samples were taken at the time of initial diagnosis, before any treatment was given. The study used signatures of the TCR beta repertoire to tell Graves' ophthalmopathy apart from Graves' hyperthyroidism and to predict which patients would progress to ophthalmopathy. In total, 120 to 150 blood samples were TCR-sequenced: 43 ophthalmopathy, approximately 75 hyperthyroidism and roughly 17 hyperthyroidism-to-ophthalmopathy patients. To explore V-J signatures that separate ophthalmopathy from hyperthyroidism, a discovery set of about 96 patients was enrolled, consisting of approximately 45 with ophthalmopathy and roughly 59 with stable hyperthyroidism. An independent validation cohort comprised 18 hyperthyroidism patients and 15 to 17 patients who later progressed from hyperthyroidism to ophthalmopathy. In more than 5 hyperthyroidism patients, the T-cell repertoire of thyroid tissue was compared with the T-cell repertoire of blood. Following sampling, methimazole starting at 30 mg daily was administered to hyperthyroidism patients, and high-dose intravenous methylprednisolone was administered to ophthalmopathy patients.

Results and caveats for the whole study, not just this receptor: Most expanded thyroid clonotypes with frequency above 0.001 were also detected in blood, suggesting blood repertoires may reflect the thyroid immune response. Sample size was not statistically predetermined, and group allocation was not concealed from the investigators. In validation, the model predicted ophthalmopathy progression with about 71% sensitivity and roughly 78% specificity; roughly 12 predicted patients were CT-confirmed with GO in a median of 6.5 months. In cross-validation, the 13-signature model distinguished ophthalmopathy from stable hyperthyroidism with 85% to 90% sensitivity and about 84% specificity, and in the test set the corresponding values were about 80% and 75%.

Sequencing was performed on peripheral blood. The receptor's source is an adult man with Graves' ophthalmopathy. The sequence links TRBV6-1 to TRBJ2-5, with TRBD2 identical over 10 junction bases. The CDR3 has the sequence CASRPIAGGKETQYF. The DNA reads as follows: TGTGCCAGCAGACCTATAGCGGGGGGAAAAGAGACCCAGTACTTC.